This T cell receptor beta chain stems from a study of cytomegalovirus exposure and HLA in healthy donors. Generated by immunoSEQ multiplex PCR, the TCRdb table keeps only in-frame clones and is missing some. Of more than 85,000 clones listed, 85% to 90% were seen once; the top ten hold more than 1.4%. In its sample, this clone was seen a few times. Antigen unknown. Findings of the study overall: Listed as cytomegalovirus-associated were 170 or so TCR beta chains. Cytomegalovirus status was reportedly diagnosed by the classifier with high specificity and sensitivity. It was confirmed in vitro that a few of the CMV-associated chains were specific for CMV antigens.

The CDR3 is made up of 16 amino acids. CDR1 SEHNR and CDR2 FQNEAQ come from the germline V gene (reference sequence). V lost 1 base, J lost 0 bases, and 13 bases lay in between. The J gene is TRBJ2-7, the V gene TRBV7-9, with a possible D match to TRBD2 (5 bases). The TCR comes from a woman under 40 in good health and CMV-seropositive. What was sequenced was PBMCs. CDR3 region: CASSLVATGSSYEQYF. The CDR3 coding sequence is TGTGCCAGCAGCTTAGTGGCGACGGGAAGCTCCTACGAGCAGTACTTC.